The clone carrying this TCR beta chain was observed once. The antigen is not known. The record originates from a study of graft-versus-host responses after intestinal transplantation. As for the study in general: Following induction with anti-thymocyte globulin, all recipients were given tacrolimus and steroids for approximately 3 years.

The CDR3 is 14 residues long. With V trimmed by 2 bases and J by 6 bases, 5 bases remained unmatched. Germline CDR1 SGHNT, CDR2 YYREEE (reference sequence). The method was immunoSEQ multiplex PCR; TCRdb's version includes in-frame clones alone and lacks a portion of them. The sample contains around 45,000 clones, about 95% of which appear only once. Points from the study as a whole: Allografts carried high graft-versus-host to host-versus-graft clonal ratios in patients having graft-donor T cell macrochimerism.

The sequence came from a human patient who received an intestinal transplant, so some T cells may come from the graft donor. The sample consisted of PBMCs, taken approximately 360 days after intestinal transplant. The rearrangement uses TRBV5-4 and TRBJ2-7; TRBD1 aligns across 10 bases. The CDR3 here is CASSFDRGRLEQYF. The CDR3 nucleotides are TGTGCCAGCAGCTTCGACAGGGGGCGTCTCGAGCAGTACTTC.